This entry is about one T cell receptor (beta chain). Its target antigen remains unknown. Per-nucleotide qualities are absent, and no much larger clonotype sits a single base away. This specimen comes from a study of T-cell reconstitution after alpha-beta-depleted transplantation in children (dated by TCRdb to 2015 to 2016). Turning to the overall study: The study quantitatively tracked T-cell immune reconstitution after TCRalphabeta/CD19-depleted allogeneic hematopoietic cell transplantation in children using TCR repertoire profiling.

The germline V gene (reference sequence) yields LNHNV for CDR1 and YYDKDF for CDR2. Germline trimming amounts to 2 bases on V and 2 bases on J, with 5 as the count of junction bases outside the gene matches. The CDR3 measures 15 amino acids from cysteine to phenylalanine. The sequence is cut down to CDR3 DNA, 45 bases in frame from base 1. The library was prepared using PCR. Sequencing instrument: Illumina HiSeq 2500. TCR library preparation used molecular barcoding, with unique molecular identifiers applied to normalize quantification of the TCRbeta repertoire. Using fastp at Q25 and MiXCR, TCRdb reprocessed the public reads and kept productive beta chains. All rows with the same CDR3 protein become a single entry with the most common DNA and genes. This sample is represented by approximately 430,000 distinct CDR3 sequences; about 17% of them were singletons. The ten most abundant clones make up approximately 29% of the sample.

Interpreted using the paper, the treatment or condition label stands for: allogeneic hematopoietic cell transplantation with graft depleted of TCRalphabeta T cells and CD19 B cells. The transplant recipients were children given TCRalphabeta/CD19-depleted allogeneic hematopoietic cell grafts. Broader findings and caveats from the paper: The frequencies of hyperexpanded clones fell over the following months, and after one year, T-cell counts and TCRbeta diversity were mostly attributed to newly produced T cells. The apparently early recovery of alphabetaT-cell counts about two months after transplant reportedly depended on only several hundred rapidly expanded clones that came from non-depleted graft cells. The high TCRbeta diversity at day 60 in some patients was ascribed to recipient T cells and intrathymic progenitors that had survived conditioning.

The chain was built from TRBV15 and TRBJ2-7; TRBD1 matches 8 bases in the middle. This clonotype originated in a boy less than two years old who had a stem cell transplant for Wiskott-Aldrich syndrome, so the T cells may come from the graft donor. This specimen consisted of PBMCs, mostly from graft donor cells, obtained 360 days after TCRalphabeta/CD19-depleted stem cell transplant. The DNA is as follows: TGTGCCACCAGCAGATCCTTGGACAGGGCCTACGAGCAGTACTTC. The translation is CATSRSLDRAYEQYF.